A selection of T cell receptor beta chains follows, all from one sample in a study of identical twins. TCRdb re-analysed the 5' RACE reads in MiXCR, keeping a single row per CDR3 protein. In the table there are a few hundred thousand distinct CDR3 sequences, roughly 9.9% of which are singletons. This sample was also put to use in a study of yellow fever vaccine responses in identical twins.

What was sequenced was PBMCs. The source is a woman aged 18-35 years in good health. The CDR3 runs from the conserved cysteine through the conserved F or W. Each record gives: CDR3 protein, V gene, CDR3 length, J gene.

cdr3_aa: CASTLLAGVHNEQFF
v_call: TRBV19
cdr3_length: 15
j_call: TRBJ2-1

cdr3_aa: CATSDAVPSSYNEQFF
v_call: TRBV24-1
cdr3_length: 16
j_call: TRBJ2-1

cdr3_aa: CSATEGAYEQYF
v_call: TRBV20-1
cdr3_length: 12
j_call: TRBJ2-7

cdr3_aa: CASSETGGLNQPQHF
v_call: TRBV12-3/TRBV12-4
cdr3_length: 15
j_call: TRBJ1-5

cdr3_aa: CASSLGAGVRQPQHF
v_call: TRBV12-3/TRBV12-4
cdr3_length: 15
j_call: TRBJ1-5

cdr3_aa: CSALDRYNQPQHF
v_call: TRBV20-1
cdr3_length: 13
j_call: TRBJ1-5

cdr3_aa: CASRPPVGGMNTEAFF
v_call: TRBV12-3/TRBV12-4
cdr3_length: 16
j_call: TRBJ1-1

cdr3_aa: CSAPRGGSGGLGEQYF
v_call: TRBV20-1
cdr3_length: 16
j_call: TRBJ2-7

cdr3_aa: CSVEAGVGTGELFF
v_call: TRBV29-1
cdr3_length: 14
j_call: TRBJ2-2

cdr3_aa: CASSLRIEYEAFF
v_call: TRBV7-2
cdr3_length: 13
j_call: TRBJ1-1

cdr3_aa: CASSQDLQGRTDTQYF
v_call: TRBV3-1
cdr3_length: 16
j_call: TRBJ2-3

cdr3_aa: CASSLTGTMNIQYF
v_call: TRBV5-1
cdr3_length: 14
j_call: TRBJ2-4

cdr3_aa: CASSLVQTMNTEAFF
v_call: TRBV5-5
cdr3_length: 15
j_call: TRBJ1-1

cdr3_aa: CASSQDVGRPDTQYF
v_call: TRBV4-3
cdr3_length: 15
j_call: TRBJ2-3

cdr3_aa: CSARIPGQGPGIQYF
v_call: TRBV20-1
cdr3_length: 15
j_call: TRBJ2-4